These 25 T cell receptor beta chains were sequenced from one sample in a study of T cells in women clearing cervical HPV infection. Clones were sequenced by immunoSEQ multiplex PCR, and TCRdb holds only the in-frame ones, with some missing. The sample table sets out 30,000 to 35,000 clones. Input material: blood buffy coat. All receptors derive from a woman aged 18-69 years with a cervical HPV16 infection that either progressed to CIN3+ or cleared (not recorded which).

Details on this clone: Read data end 3 residues before the CDR3 end; the end is taken from the germline J gene. The V and J genes are TRBV2 and TRBJ2-5, with D possibly being TRBD2 (7 bases). Germline values: CDR1 SNHLY, CDR2 FYNNEI. The ends were cut back, 8 bases at V and 4 bases at J, with 11 bases in the middle. The CDR3 has 12 residues. Partial CDR3 DNA: TGTGCCAGCCAGGGGAGGGGAGAGACC. The encoded protein is CASQGRGET. The complete CDR3 protein is CASQGRGETQYF.

A word on this clone: The read terminates 3 residues before the CDR3 end, so the remaining end is supplied by the germline J gene. The chain joins TRBV5-1 to TRBJ1-1; the match to TRBD1 covers 7 bases. Trimming removed 3 bases from V and 1 base from J; junction bases left unmatched: 3. This CDR3 is 14 amino acids long. Germline V lookup: CDR1 SGHRS, CDR2 YFSETQ. Partial CDR3 DNA: TGCGCCAGCAGCTCGGGACAGTCGAACACTGAA. It is translated as CASSSGQSNTE. The full CDR3 reads CASSSGQSNTEAFF.

Comment on this clone: With the read ending 3 residues before the CDR3 end, the germline J gene is used to fill in that end. This chain uses TRBV18 with TRBJ1-2, with D tentatively TRBD1 (6 bases). Trimming pared 6 bases from V and 7 bases from J, leaving 18 bases between. This CDR3 comprises 14 residues. CDR1 is KGHSH, CDR2 LQKENI, per germline. The CDR3 reads CASSGTRIQGGYTF. CDR3 DNA (partial): TGTGCCAGCTCCGGGACACGGATTCAGGGTGGC. The variable domain in full, with the rest retrieved from reference TRBV18 and TRBJ1-2, is NAGVMQNPRHLVRRRGQEARLRCSPMKGHSHVYWYRQLPEEGLKFMVYLQKENIIDESGMPKERFSAEFPKEGPSILRIQQVVRGDSAAYFCASSGTRIQGGYTFGSGTRLTVV.

A remark on this clone: Sequencing ends 3 residues short of the CDR3 end; the germline J gene provides the rest. The chain has TRBV30 and TRBJ2-7, with 11 bases fitting TRBD1. CDR1 and CDR2 from the germline V gene are GTSNPN and SVGIG (reference sequence). Trimming took 4 bases from V and 2 from J; bases not matched to a gene: 4. The CDR3 spans 14 residues. The CDR3 DNA, read in part, is TGTGCCTGGACGGGACAGGGGGAAACCTACGAG. Translated, it gives CAWTGQGETYE. The CDR3 as a whole reads CAWTGQGETYEQYF.

Note on this clone: The missing CDR3 end, 3 residues past where the read stops, is filled in from the germline J gene. The rearrangement links TRBV6-2 or TRBV6-3 to TRBJ1-5; D gene uncertain. Deletions cut 4 bases from V and 7 bases from J, with 8 bases between. CDR3 length: 12 amino acids. Germline CDR1 and CDR2: MNHEY and SVGEGT. CDR3 sequence reads: CASSFSGQPQHF. The CDR3 bases that were read are TGTGCCAGCAGTTTTTCGGGGCAGCCC.

Concerning this clone itself: The read gets to within 3 residues of the CDR3 end, and the germline J gene fills in the rest. The genes are TRBV7-9 and TRBJ2-7, with a weak D call TRBD1 (5 bases). Germline lookup yields CDR1 SEHNR and CDR2 FQNEAQ (reference sequence). V shed 1 base and J shed 2 bases, with 12 bases lying between them. The CDR3 length is 15 residues. The CDR3 DNA, read in part, is TGTGCCAGCAGCTTAGTACAGGCTTCGACCTACGAG. It encodes CASSLVQASTYE. The complete CDR3 sequence is CASSLVQASTYEQYF.

Of note for this clone: The CDR3 extends 3 residues past the end of the read, so its final part is completed from the germline J gene. The genes are TRBV20-1 and TRBJ1-2; 7 bases line up with TRBD1. V lost 3 bases, J lost 4 bases, and 8 bases stayed unmatched. CDR3 length equals 14 residues. CDR1 and CDR2 (germline): DFQATT, SNEGSKA (reference sequence). The CDR3 bases that were read are TGCAGTGCTAGTCTACAGGGGCTGACCTATGGC. Protein sequence: CSASLQGLTYG. The whole CDR3 protein reads CSASLQGLTYGYTF.

Note on this clone: The read comes to an end 3 residues before the CDR3 does, leaving the germline J gene to fill in the end. This sequence joins TRBV5-5 and TRBJ1-5; D is possibly TRBD1 (5 bases). CDR1 and CDR2 (germline): SGHKS, YYEKEE (reference sequence). Trimming pared 7 bases from V and 2 bases from J, leaving 13 bases between. CDR3 length: 14 amino acids. The part of the CDR3 DNA that was read is TGTGCCAGCCCCATTGGAGGGGGCAATCAGCCC. This gives the protein CASPIGGGNQP. Given in full, the CDR3 is CASPIGGGNQPQHF. Full variable domain (rest looked up from reference TRBV5-5 and TRBJ1-5): DAGVTQSPTHLIKTRGQQVTLRCSPISGHKSVSWYQQVLGQGPQFIFQYYEKEERGRGNFPDRFSARQFPNYSSELNVNALLLGDSALYLCASPIGGGNQPQHFGDGTRLSIL.

Regarding this clone: The read halts 3 residues ahead of the CDR3 end, with the missing end drawn from the germline J gene. The rearrangement links TRBV11-3 to TRBJ2-1; TRBD1 matches 8 bases. Germline V lookup: CDR1 SGHNT, CDR2 YENEEA. The V segment lost 5 bases and the J segment 6 bases; nucleotides outside the gene matches: 6. This CDR3 is built from 14 residues. The CDR3 region is CASSPPGQGNEQFF. The CDR3 bases that were read are TGTGCCAGCAGCCCCCCCGGACAGGGCAATGAG.

About this clone itself: The sequence runs out 3 residues before the end of the CDR3; the remainder is reconstructed from the germline J gene. This chain uses TRBV5-4 with TRBJ1-1; D gene uncertain. The V and J ends lost 4 bases and 2 bases respectively, with 3 bases between them. Germline values: CDR1 SGHNT, CDR2 YYREEE (reference sequence). This CDR3 has 11 residues. CDR3 sequence reads: CASSLNTEAFF. The covered CDR3 bases are TGTGCCAGCAGCCTTAACACTGAA.

On this clone itself: Germline and junction disagree at one end, which may indicate a read error. Read data end 3 residues before the CDR3 end; the end is taken from the germline J gene. The genes are TRBV5-6 and TRBJ2-1; 9 bases match TRBD1. This CDR3 region has 13 residues. The germline CDR1 and CDR2 sequences are SGHDT and YYEEEE. The sequenced part of the CDR3 DNA is TGTGCCGGCAGCTTGCACAGGGGGCATGAG. Translated, it gives CAGSLHRGHE. The CDR3, in full, reads CAGSLHRGHEQFF. Complete variable domain (other parts from reference TRBV5-6 and TRBJ2-1): DAGVTQSPTHLIKTRGQQVTLRCSPKSGHDTVSWYQQALGQGPQFIFQYYEEEERQRGNFPDRFSGHQFPNYSSELNVNALLLGDSALYLCAGSLHRGHEQFFGPGTRLTVL.

With regard to this clone: The CDR3 end lies 3 residues beyond the end of the read and is filled in from the germline J gene. This CDR3 is also generated by other DNA sequences in the sample. The rearrangement links TRBV20-1 to TRBJ1-1; no clear D gene. V was shortened by 1 base and J by 2 bases, with 20 bases between the two germline ends. Germline CDR1 DFQATT, CDR2 SNEGSKA (reference sequence). The CDR3 has 17 amino acids. The CDR3 protein is CSARVFGSSRLNTEAFF. The CDR3 DNA, read in part, is TGCAGTGCTAGAGTTTTTGGCAGTAGCCGCCTAAACACTGAA.

As to this clone: Coverage ceases 3 residues before the CDR3 finishes, and the germline J gene fills in the end. The chain is built from TRBV20-1 and TRBJ2-5; maybe TRBD2 (7 bases). Germline V gene sequence: CDR1 DFQATT, CDR2 SNEGSKA (reference sequence). Trimming cost V 6 bases and J 5 bases, with 13 bases left between them. This CDR3 spans 12 amino acids. The sequenced CDR3 bases are TGCAGTGCCCGGGGGGCCAGTGAGACC. Encoded protein: CSARGASET. The complete CDR3 reads CSARGASETQYF.

On this clone itself: The CDR3 extends 3 residues past the end of the read, so its final part is completed from the germline J gene. The chain combines TRBV30 with TRBJ1-6; no firm D call. V lost 8 bases, J lost 0 bases, and 14 bases lay in between. The CDR3 is made up of 15 amino acids. The V gene's germline CDR1 is GTSNPN and CDR2 SVGIG (reference sequence). The CDR3 spells CAGRGSSSYNSPLHF. Partial CDR3 DNA: TGTGCCGGGCGAGGCTCCAGCTCCTATAATTCACCC.

Details on this clone: The read ends 3 residues shy of where the CDR3 ends; the end is completed using the germline J gene. The chain carries TRBV14 and TRBJ1-2; the match to TRBD1 covers 7 bases. With V trimmed by 3 bases and J by 7 bases, 8 bases remained unmatched. This CDR3 spans 14 amino acids. CDR1 is SGHDN and CDR2 is FVKESK in the germline V gene. The part of the CDR3 DNA that was read is TGTGCCAGCAGCCAGACTAGACAGGGCTCTGGC. It codes for CASSQTRQGSG. The CDR3 reads in full as CASSQTRQGSGYTF.

Concerning this clone itself: The CDR3 end lies 3 residues beyond the end of the read and is filled in from the germline J gene. V is TRBV2 and J is TRBJ2-1, with a weak D call TRBD1 (6 bases). This CDR3 region has 12 residues. Germline CDR1 and CDR2: SNHLY and FYNNEI. The germline V and J ends were trimmed by 4 bases and 9 bases, with 10 bases remaining between them. The CDR3 loop reads CASSGLDSEQFF. The CDR3 bases that were read are TGTGCCAGCAGTGGTTTGGACAGTGAG. Supplemented by reference TRBV2 and TRBJ2-1, the full variable domain reads EPEVTQTPSHQVTQMGQEVILRCVPISNHLYFYWYRQILGQKVEFLVSFYNNEISEKSEIFDDQFSVERPDGSNFTLKIRSTKLEDSAMYFCASSGLDSEQFFGPGTRLTVL.

About this clone itself: The sequenced fragment ends 3 residues before the CDR3 boundary, so the rest is inferred from the germline J gene. Other nucleotide sequences from this sample produce the same CDR3. The chain employs TRBV20-1 and TRBJ1-1; a possible D gene is TRBD1 (6 bases). Trimming stripped 3 bases from V and 3 bases from J, with 8 bases between. The germline gives CDR1 DFQATT, CDR2 SNEGSKA (reference sequence). This CDR3 has 12 amino acids. CDR3 residues: CSARSGDTEAFF. The sequenced part of the CDR3 DNA is TGCAGTGCTAGGTCAGGGGACACTGAA.

Note on this clone: The read comes to an end 3 residues before the CDR3 does, leaving the germline J gene to fill in the end. V and J are TRBV7-8 and TRBJ1-2; D ambiguous. Germline-derived CDR1 and CDR2 are SGHVS and FQNEAQ. CDR3 length: 17 residues. V shed 1 base and J shed 5 bases, with 20 bases lying between them. CDR3 sequence: CASSLGVVGWQAYGYTF. The sequenced part of the CDR3 DNA is TGTGCCAGCAGCTTAGGTGTTGTGGGTTGGCAGGCTTATGGC. Full variable domain (missing parts from reference TRBV7-8 and TRBJ1-2): GAGVSQSPRYKVAKRGQDVALRCDPISGHVSLFWYQQALGQGPEFLTYFQNEAQLDKSGLPSDRFFAERPEGSVSTLKIQRTQQEDSAVYLCASSLGVVGWQAYGYTFGSGTRLTVV.

On this clone: The read stops 3 residues short of the end of the CDR3; the missing end is completed from the germline J gene. V and J are TRBV13 and TRBJ2-5, with 7 bases lining up with TRBD1. The CDR3 length is 17 residues. The trim removed 4 bases at V and 1 base at J, leaving 12 bases unmatched. Germline V gene sequence: CDR1 PRHDT, CDR2 FYEKMQ (reference sequence). The CDR3 here is CASSWTLGQPLQETQYF. CDR3 DNA, as far as it was read: TGTGCCAGCAGCTGGACCTTGGGACAGCCCCTCCAAGAGACC. The full variable domain, with the rest looked up from reference TRBV13 and TRBJ2-5, is AAGVIQSPRHLIKEKRETATLKCYPIPRHDTVYWYQQGPGQDPQFLISFYEKMQSDKGSIPDRFSAQQFSDYHSELNMSSLELGDSALYFCASSWTLGQPLQETQYFGPGTRLLVL.

To note about this clone: The read terminates 3 residues before the CDR3 end, so the remaining end is supplied by the germline J gene. The gene calls are TRBV20-1 and TRBJ1-6, with TRBD1 identical over 10 bases. V was pared by 4 bases and J by 9 bases, with 12 bases of the junction left unmatched. Germline V gives CDR1 DFQATT, CDR2 SNEGSKA (reference sequence). The CDR3 runs to 16 residues. The CDR3 loop is CSAKPRDRGSSSPLHF. CDR3 bases read: TGCAGTGCTAAACCCAGGGACAGGGGATCGAGTTCACCC.

Remarks on this clone: From the germline J gene comes the end of the CDR3, since the read stops 3 residues before it. The gene calls are TRBV20-1 and TRBJ1-1; no reliable D call. V lost 6 bases to trimming and J lost 0 bases, with 17 bases between them. Germline V CDR1 and CDR2: DFQATT, SNEGSKA (reference sequence). The CDR3 covers 15 residues. CDR3 protein: CSANLAGQMNTEAFF. The DNA read from the CDR3 is TGCAGTGCAAACCTGGCAGGTCAGATGAACACTGAA.

Regarding this clone: The DNA ends 3 residues before the CDR3 does, and the rest of the CDR3 is filled in from the germline J gene. This chain connects TRBV7-2 to TRBJ1-1; D is ambiguous. CDR1 and CDR2 from the germline V gene are SGHTA and FQGNSA. This CDR3 contains 13 residues. Between the trimmed V and J ends, which lost 5 bases and 7 bases, there was a span of 14 bases. CDR3 protein: CASSPRAAGEAFF. CDR3 bases read: TGTGCCAGCAGCCCGCGGGCGGCGGGTGAA.

Concerning this clone: The CDR3 is cut off 3 residues early in the read; its end comes from the germline J gene. This chain links TRBV20-1 with TRBJ2-1; possible D gene TRBD2, 6 bases. The V and J ends lost 0 bases and 7 bases respectively, with 13 bases between them. CDR3 length: 14 residues. Germline lookup yields CDR1 DFQATT and CDR2 SNEGSKA (reference sequence). Incomplete CDR3 DNA: TGCAGTGCTAGAGATGGGGCGGGGCCTAATGAG. Its translation: CSARDGAGPNE. The whole CDR3 reads CSARDGAGPNEQFF.

The DNA read from the CDR3 is TGCGCCAGCAGCTTTTACGCGGGGCAAGAGACC. It encodes CASSFYAGQET. The CDR3, in full, reads CASSFYAGQETQYF. The V call is TRBV5-1, the J call TRBJ2-5; the D gene is possibly TRBD2 (6 bases). The read ends 3 residues before the CDR3 terminus; that terminus is restored from the germline J gene. V dropped 2 bases and J dropped 2 bases, with 10 bases sitting between them. The germline V gene encodes CDR1 SGHRS and CDR2 YFSETQ. The length of the CDR3 is 14 residues.

Worth noting for this clone: The observed sequence ends 3 residues before the CDR3 terminus, with the missing tail filled in from the germline J gene. The chain has TRBV19 and TRBJ2-1, with 10 bases fitting TRBD2. Trimming at V came to 1 base and at J to 6 bases, leaving 18 bases not matched to a gene. The germline V gene encodes CDR1 LNHDA and CDR2 SQIVND (reference sequence). This CDR3 is 20 amino acids long. The chain's CDR3 is CASSIGPSGGYLPRGNEQFF. CDR3 bases read: TGTGCCAGTAGTATAGGTCCTAGCGGGGGCTACCTACCTCGGGGCAATGAG.